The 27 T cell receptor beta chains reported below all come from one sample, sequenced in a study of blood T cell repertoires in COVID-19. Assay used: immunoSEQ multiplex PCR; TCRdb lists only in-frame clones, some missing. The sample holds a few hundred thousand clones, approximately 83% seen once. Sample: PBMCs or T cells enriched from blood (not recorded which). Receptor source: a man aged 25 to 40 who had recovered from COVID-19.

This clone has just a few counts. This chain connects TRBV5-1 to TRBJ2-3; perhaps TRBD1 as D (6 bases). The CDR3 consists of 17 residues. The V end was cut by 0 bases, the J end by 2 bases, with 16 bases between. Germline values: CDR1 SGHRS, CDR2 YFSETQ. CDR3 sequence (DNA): TGCGCCAGCAGCTTGGGAGTACAGGGTCTCGTCACAGATACGCAGTATTTT. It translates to CASSLGVQGLVTDTQYF.

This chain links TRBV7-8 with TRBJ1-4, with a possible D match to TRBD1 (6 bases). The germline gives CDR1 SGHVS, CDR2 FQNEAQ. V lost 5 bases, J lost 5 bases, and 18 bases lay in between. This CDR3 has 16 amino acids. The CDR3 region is CASSTLRDKGNEKLFF. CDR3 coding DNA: TGTGCCAGCAGCACACTCCGGGACAAGGGGAATGAAAAACTGTTTTTT.

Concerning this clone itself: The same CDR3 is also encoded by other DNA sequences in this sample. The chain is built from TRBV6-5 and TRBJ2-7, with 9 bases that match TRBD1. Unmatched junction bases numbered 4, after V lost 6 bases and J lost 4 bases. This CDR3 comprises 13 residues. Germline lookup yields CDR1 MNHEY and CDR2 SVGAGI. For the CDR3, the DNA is TGTGCCAGCAGCCTGGGACAGGGATACGAGCAGTACTTC. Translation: CASSLGQGYEQYF.

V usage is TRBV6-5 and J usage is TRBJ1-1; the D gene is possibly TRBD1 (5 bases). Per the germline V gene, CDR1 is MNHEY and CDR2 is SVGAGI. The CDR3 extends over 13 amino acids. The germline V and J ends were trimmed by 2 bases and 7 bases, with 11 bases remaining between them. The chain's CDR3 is CASSYRRGLEAFF. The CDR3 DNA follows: TGTGCCAGCAGTTACCGTCGGGGACTTGAAGCTTTCTTT.

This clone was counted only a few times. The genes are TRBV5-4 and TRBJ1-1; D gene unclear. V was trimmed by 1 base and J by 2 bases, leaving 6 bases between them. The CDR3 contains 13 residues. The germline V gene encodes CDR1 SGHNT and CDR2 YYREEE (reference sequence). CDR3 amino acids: CASSLSSNTEAFF. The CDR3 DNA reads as TGTGCCAGCAGCTTGAGTAGTAACACTGAAGCTTTCTTT.

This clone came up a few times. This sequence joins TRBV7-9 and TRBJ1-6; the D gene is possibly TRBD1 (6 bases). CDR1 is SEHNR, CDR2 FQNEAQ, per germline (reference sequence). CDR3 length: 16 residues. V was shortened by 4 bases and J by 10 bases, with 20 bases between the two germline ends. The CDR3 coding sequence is TGTGCCAGCAGCTCAGGGGACCTGGTTTGGAGCTCACCCCTCCACTTT. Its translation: CASSSGDLVWSSPLHF.

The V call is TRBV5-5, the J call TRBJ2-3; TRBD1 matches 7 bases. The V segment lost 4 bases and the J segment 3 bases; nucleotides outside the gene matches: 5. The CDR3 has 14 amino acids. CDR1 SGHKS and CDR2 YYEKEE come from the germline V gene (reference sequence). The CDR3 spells CASSLGGRTDTQYF. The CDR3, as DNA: TGTGCCAGCAGCCTAGGGGGCCGGACAGATACGCAGTATTTT.

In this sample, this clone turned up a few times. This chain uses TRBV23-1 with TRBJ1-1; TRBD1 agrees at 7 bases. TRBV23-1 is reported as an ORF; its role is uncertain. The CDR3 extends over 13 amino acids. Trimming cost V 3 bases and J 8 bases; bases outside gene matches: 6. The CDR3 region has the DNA TGCGCCAGCAGTCACCCCGGGGGACAGGAAGCTTTCTTT. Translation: CASSHPGGQEAFF.

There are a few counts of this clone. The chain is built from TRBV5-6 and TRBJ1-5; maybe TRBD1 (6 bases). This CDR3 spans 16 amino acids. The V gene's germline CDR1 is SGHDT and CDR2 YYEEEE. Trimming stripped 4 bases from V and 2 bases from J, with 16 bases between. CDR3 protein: CASSQRQVWGNQPQHF. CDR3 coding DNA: TGTGCCAGCAGCCAACGACAGGTTTGGGGCAATCAGCCCCAGCATTTT.

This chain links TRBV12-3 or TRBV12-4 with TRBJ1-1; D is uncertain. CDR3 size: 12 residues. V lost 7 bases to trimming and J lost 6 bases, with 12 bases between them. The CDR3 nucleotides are TGTGCCAGCACCCTGACCGGGGCTGAAGCTTTCTTT. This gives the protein CASTLTGAEAFF.

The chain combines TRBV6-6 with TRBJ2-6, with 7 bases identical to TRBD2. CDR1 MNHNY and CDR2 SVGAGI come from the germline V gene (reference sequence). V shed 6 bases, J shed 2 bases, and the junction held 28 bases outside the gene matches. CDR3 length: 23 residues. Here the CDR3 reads CASSSSPGLLYELKAAGANVLTF. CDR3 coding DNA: TGTGCCAGCAGCTCTAGTCCGGGACTACTATACGAACTTAAAGCCGCTGGGGCCAACGTCCTGACTTTC.

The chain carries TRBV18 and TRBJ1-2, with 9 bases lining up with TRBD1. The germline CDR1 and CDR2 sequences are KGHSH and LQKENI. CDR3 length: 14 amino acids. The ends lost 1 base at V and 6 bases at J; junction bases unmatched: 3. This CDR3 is CASSPQQGADGYTF. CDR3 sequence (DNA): TGTGCCAGCTCACCACAACAGGGGGCAGATGGCTACACCTTC.

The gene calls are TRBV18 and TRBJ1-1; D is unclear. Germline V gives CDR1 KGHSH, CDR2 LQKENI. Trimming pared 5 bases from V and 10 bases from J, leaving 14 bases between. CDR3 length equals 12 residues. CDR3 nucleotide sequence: TGTGCCAGCTCAACGACAACGGAAAGAGCTTTCTTT. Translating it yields CASSTTTERAFF.

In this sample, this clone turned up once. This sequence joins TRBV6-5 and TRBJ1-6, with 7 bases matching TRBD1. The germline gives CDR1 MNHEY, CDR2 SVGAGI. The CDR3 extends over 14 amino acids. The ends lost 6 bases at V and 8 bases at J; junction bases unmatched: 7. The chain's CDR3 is CASRTGVTDSPLHF. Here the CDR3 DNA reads TGTGCCAGCAGAACAGGGGTTACCGATTCACCCCTCCACTTT.

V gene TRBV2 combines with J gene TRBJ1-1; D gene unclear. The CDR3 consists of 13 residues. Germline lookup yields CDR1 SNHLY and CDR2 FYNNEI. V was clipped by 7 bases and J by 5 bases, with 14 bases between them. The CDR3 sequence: CASNPPHQTEAFF. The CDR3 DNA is TGTGCCAGCAATCCCCCCCATCAGACTGAAGCTTTCTTT.

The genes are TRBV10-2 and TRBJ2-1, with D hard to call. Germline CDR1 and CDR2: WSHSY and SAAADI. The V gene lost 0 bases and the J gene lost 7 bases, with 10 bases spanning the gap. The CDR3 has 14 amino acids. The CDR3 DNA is TGCGCCAGCAGTGAGTCTGCCGGGTTGAATGAGCAGTTCTTC. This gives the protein CASSESAGLNEQFF.

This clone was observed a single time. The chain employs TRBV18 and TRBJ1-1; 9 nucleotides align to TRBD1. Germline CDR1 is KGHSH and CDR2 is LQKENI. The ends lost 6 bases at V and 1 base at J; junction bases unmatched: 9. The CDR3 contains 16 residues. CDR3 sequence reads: CASSPRTGAGNTEAFF. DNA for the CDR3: TGTGCCAGCTCTCCTCGGACAGGGGCCGGGAACACTGAAGCTTTCTTT.

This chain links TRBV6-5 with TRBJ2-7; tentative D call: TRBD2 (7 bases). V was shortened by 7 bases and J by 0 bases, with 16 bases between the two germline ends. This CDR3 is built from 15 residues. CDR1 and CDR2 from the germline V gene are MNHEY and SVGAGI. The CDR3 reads CASKGGGQPSYEQYF. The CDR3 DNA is TGTGCCAGCAAAGGGGGAGGGCAGCCCTCCTACGAGCAGTACTTC.

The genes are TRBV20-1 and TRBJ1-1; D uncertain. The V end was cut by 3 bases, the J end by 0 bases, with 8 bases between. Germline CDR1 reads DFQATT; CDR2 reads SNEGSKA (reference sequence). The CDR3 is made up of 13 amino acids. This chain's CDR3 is CSASYRLNTEAFF. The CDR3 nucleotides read TGCAGTGCTAGTTACAGACTGAACACTGAAGCTTTCTTT.

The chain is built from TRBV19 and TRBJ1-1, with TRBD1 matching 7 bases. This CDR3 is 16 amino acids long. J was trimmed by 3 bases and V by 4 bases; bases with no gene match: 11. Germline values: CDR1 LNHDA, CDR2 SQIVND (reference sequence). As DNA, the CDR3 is TGTGCCAGTAGTACCGGACAGGCTTGGGGGTACACTGAAGCTTTCTTT. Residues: CASSTGQAWGYTEAFF. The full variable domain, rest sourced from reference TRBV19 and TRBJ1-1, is DGGITQSPKYLFRKEGQNVTLSCEQNLNHDAMYWYRQDPGQGLRLIYYSQIVNDFQKGDIAEGYSVSREKKESFPLTVTSAQKNPTAFYLCASSTGQAWGYTEAFFGQGTRLTVV.

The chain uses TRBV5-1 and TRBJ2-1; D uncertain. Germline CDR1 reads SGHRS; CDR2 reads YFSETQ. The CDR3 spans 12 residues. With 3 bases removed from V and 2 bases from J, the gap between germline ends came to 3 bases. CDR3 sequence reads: CASSSTYNEQFF. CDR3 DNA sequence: TGCGCCAGCAGCTCTACCTACAATGAGCAGTTCTTC. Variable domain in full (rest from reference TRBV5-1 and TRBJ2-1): KAGVTQTPRYLIKTRGQQVTLSCSPISGHRSVSWYQQTPGQGLQFLFEYFSETQRNKGNFPGRFSGRQFSNSRSEMNVSTLELGDSALYLCASSSTYNEQFFGPGTRLTVL.

The CDR3 DNA is TGTGCCAGCAGCTACAACAGGGGGCAGGGGACCCAGTACTTC. It specifies CASSYNRGQGTQYF. The chain carries TRBV5-8 and TRBJ2-5; TRBD1 matches at 9 bases. The CDR3 totals 14 residues. Germline trimming cut 3 bases from V and 7 bases from J; bases unmatched to any gene: 7. CDR1 and CDR2 (germline): SGHTS, YDEGEE.

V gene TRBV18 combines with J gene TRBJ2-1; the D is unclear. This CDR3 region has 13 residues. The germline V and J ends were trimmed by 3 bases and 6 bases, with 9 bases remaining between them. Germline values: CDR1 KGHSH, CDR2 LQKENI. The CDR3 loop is CASSPLSFNEQFF. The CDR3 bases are TGTGCCAGCTCACCCCTCTCTTTCAATGAGCAGTTCTTC.

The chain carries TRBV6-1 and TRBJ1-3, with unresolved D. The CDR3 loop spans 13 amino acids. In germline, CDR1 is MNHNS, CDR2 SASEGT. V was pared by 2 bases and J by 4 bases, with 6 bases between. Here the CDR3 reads CASSEFRGNTIYF. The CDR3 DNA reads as TGTGCCAGCAGTGAATTCCGGGGAAACACCATATATTTT.

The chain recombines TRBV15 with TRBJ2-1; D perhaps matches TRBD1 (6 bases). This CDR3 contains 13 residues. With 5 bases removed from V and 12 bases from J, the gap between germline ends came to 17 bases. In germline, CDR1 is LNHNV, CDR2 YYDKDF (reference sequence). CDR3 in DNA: TGTGCCACCAGCTCCTCAGACAGGCCTACGCAGTTCTTC. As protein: CATSSSDRPTQFF.

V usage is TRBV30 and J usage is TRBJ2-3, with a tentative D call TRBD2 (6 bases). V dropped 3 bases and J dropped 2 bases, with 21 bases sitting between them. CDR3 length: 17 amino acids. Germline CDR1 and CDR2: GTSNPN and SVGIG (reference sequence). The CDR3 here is CAWRRWRGFNNTDTQYF. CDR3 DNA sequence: TGTGCCTGGAGACGTTGGCGGGGCTTCAACAACACAGATACGCAGTATTTT.

This CDR3 is CASSQGESYTF. CDR3 sequence (DNA): TGTGCCAGCAGCCAAGGGGAGAGCTACACCTTC. The rearrangement joins TRBV3-1 (or the pseudogene TRBV3-2) to TRBJ1-2; no definite D call. Germline CDR1 is LGHDT and CDR2 is YNNKEL (reference sequence). The V end was cut by 1 base, the J end by 9 bases, with 6 bases between. The CDR3 has 11 amino acids.